This record concerns one T cell receptor (beta chain) sequence. Trimming removed 2 bases at V and 0 bases at J, with 8 bases between. Germline V lookup: CDR1 SEHNR, CDR2 FQNEAQ (reference sequence). The CDR3 loop spans 16 amino acids. TCRdb keeps only in-frame clones here, not all; method: immunoSEQ multiplex PCR. The sample carries fewer than 350,000 clones, around 93% recorded once. The sample is drawn from a study of blood T cell repertoires in COVID-19. For the study at large: Specimens from acute and convalescent COVID-19 originated in the United States, Italy and Spain.

Residents of about two dozen US areas, aged about 18 to 89 years, made up the participants. Cohorts were determined from participant-reported clinical history. Sequencing was carried out using PBMCs or T cells enriched from blood (not recorded which). The J gene is TRBJ2-6, the V gene TRBV7-9; weak D call: TRBD1 (6 bases). The receptor was derived from a man aged 40-55 years who had been exposed to COVID-19. The CDR3: CASSLTGNSGANVLTF. In DNA form, the CDR3 reads TGTGCCAGCAGCTTAACAGGGAACTCTGGGGCCAACGTCCTGACTTTC. Based on the CDR3 plus reference TRBV7-9 and TRBJ2-6, the full variable domain is DTGVSQNPRHKITKRGQNVTFRCDPISEHNRLYWYRQTLGQGPEFLTYFQNEAQLEKSRLLSDRFSAERPKGSFSTLEIQRTEQGDSAMYLCASSLTGNSGANVLTFGAGSRLTVL.